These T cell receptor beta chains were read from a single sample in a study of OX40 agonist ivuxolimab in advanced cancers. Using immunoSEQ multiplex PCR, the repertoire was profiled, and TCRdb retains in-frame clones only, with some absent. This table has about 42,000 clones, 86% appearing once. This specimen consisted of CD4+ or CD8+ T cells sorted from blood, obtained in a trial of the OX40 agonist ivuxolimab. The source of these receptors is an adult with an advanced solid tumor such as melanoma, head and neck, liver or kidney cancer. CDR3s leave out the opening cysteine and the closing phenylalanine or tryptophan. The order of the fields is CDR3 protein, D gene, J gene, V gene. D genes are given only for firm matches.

cdr3_aa: ASSVGGGREETQY; d_call: TRBD2; j_call: TRBJ2-5; v_call: TRBV9
cdr3_aa: ASSLNLDPGELF; d_call: .; j_call: TRBJ2-2; v_call: TRBV7-3
cdr3_aa: ASSATGAENIQY; d_call: TRBD1; j_call: TRBJ2-4; v_call: TRBV7-3
cdr3_aa: ARSLATGGSYEQY; d_call: TRBD1; j_call: TRBJ2-7; v_call: TRBV5-4
cdr3_aa: ASSAGGSYEQY; d_call: TRBD2; j_call: TRBJ2-7; v_call: TRBV9
cdr3_aa: ASSLWNHTSGGADTQY; d_call: TRBD2; j_call: TRBJ2-3; v_call: TRBV4-1
cdr3_aa: AGSTGRGNTIY; d_call: .; j_call: TRBJ1-3; v_call: TRBV28
cdr3_aa: ASSQDAGVQF; d_call: TRBD2; j_call: TRBJ2-1; v_call: TRBV14
cdr3_aa: ASSYGDNTGELF; d_call: .; j_call: TRBJ2-2; v_call: TRBV6-5
cdr3_aa: ASSLGGTYTDTQY; d_call: .; j_call: TRBJ2-3; v_call: TRBV11-2
cdr3_aa: ASSPGRLEAF; d_call: .; j_call: TRBJ1-1; v_call: TRBV6-1
cdr3_aa: ASSRIGNQPQH; d_call: .; j_call: TRBJ1-5; v_call: TRBV19
cdr3_aa: ASSSERRQETQY; d_call: .; j_call: TRBJ2-5; v_call: TRBV6-5
cdr3_aa: ASSFLPGTRRGYEQY; d_call: .; j_call: TRBJ2-7; v_call: TRBV7-2
cdr3_aa: ASSYSGTNTEAF; d_call: .; j_call: TRBJ1-1; v_call: TRBV6-5
cdr3_aa: ASSSGTSKLETQY; d_call: TRBD2; j_call: TRBJ2-5; v_call: TRBV7-3
cdr3_aa: ASSQEQGYGNQPQH; d_call: .; j_call: TRBJ1-5; v_call: TRBV4-1
cdr3_aa: ASSLDGTPYNEQF; d_call: .; j_call: TRBJ2-1; v_call: TRBV7-8
cdr3_aa: SVNRDYGYT; d_call: .; j_call: TRBJ1-2; v_call: TRBV29-1
cdr3_aa: ASSSFAGSYGYT; d_call: .; j_call: TRBJ1-2; v_call: TRBV28
cdr3_aa: ANPRGGPNEQF; d_call: TRBD2; j_call: TRBJ2-1; v_call: TRBV2
cdr3_aa: ASSFPRGVTYNEQF; d_call: .; j_call: TRBJ2-1; v_call: TRBV7-9
cdr3_aa: ASSGSSPSLYGYT; d_call: .; j_call: TRBJ1-2; v_call: TRBV7-7
cdr3_aa: ASKQGATEAF; d_call: .; j_call: TRBJ1-1; v_call: TRBV6-1
cdr3_aa: ASSSSAGRTATNEKLF; d_call: .; j_call: TRBJ1-4; v_call: TRBV9